These T cell receptor beta chains were read from a single sample in a study of monozygotic twins with inflammatory bowel disease. TCRdb re-called the 5' RACE reads, yielding one record per CDR3 amino acid sequence without DNA. Its clone listing holds 400,000 or so distinct CDR3 sequences. Sequenced: blood. Source of these receptors: a human donor with ulcerative colitis or Crohn's disease, or a healthy co-twin of an affected twin (not recorded which). CDR3s include the opening cysteine and the closing phenylalanine or tryptophan.

CDR3	V	J
CATSETVQETQYF	TRBV24-1	TRBJ2-5
CASISTFTGELFF	TRBV5-1	TRBJ2-2
CASSQRGTNSPLHF	TRBV3-1	TRBJ1-6
CASSSDRGRVTEAFF	TRBV7-2	TRBJ1-1
CASIRFNGGGEQFF	TRBV7-8	TRBJ2-1
CSGGQGDTGELFF	TRBV29-1	TRBJ2-2
CASTLFRTSGNEQFF	TRBV6-1	TRBJ2-1
CASSWRQGIGNTIYF	TRBV6-1	TRBJ1-3
CSVLTSYNSPLHF	TRBV20-1	TRBJ1-6
CATSSYGDRDNEQFF	TRBV15	TRBJ2-1
CSASNLSSYNEQFF	TRBV20-1	TRBJ2-1
CASSYSGLTSGQTQYF	TRBV6-5	TRBJ2-5
CASSFKIKDTQYF	TRBV5-1	TRBJ2-3
CASSLGTEKRQETQYF	TRBV12-3/TRBV12-4	TRBJ2-5
CASSLEVQGYSPLHF	TRBV5-5	TRBJ1-6
CAISEGEGYGYTF	TRBV10-3	TRBJ1-2
CASTRVDGEQYF	TRBV5-1	TRBJ2-7
CASSLGQGQSTEAFF	TRBV5-1	TRBJ1-1
CASTFRTVLDTEAFF	TRBV6-1	TRBJ1-1
CASSFTGDYNEQFF	TRBV12-3/TRBV12-4	TRBJ2-1
CASSLEEPSFAFF	TRBV5-1	TRBJ1-1
CASSPSGTFYGYTF	TRBV18	TRBJ1-2
CSARVRGTFEQFF	TRBV20-1	TRBJ2-1
CASSPGLGGVYEQYF	TRBV6-1	TRBJ2-7
CASSFGTGIYEQYF	TRBV5-1	TRBJ2-7
CASSPDIGRTYEQYF	TRBV19	TRBJ2-7
CASSFGGNTNTEAFF	TRBV5-1	TRBJ1-1
CAIKGQQNTEAFF	TRBV10-3	TRBJ1-1
CASSNTGTVNEQFF	TRBV19	TRBJ2-1
CASSSKLPNEQFF	TRBV5-1	TRBJ2-1
CASSLVGDPYNEQFF	TRBV5-1	TRBJ2-1
CASSLAQATRGELFF	TRBV7-9	TRBJ2-2
CASSQGRFRGAEETQYF	TRBV14	TRBJ2-5
CASSSAGAPGETQYF	TRBV7-2	TRBJ2-5
CATSNLDTQYF	TRBV15	TRBJ2-3
CASSLPASGGFTDTQYF	TRBV5-6	TRBJ2-3
CASSLEIGAGQETQYF	TRBV5-1	TRBJ2-5
CASSLWAGEGGYTF	TRBV27	TRBJ1-2
CASSYRDGYGYTF	TRBV6-5	TRBJ1-2
CASSSNYEKLFF	TRBV5-1	TRBJ1-4
CASSPDSPPYNEQFF	TRBV5-1	TRBJ2-1
CASSLGVGSAEAFF	TRBV11-3	TRBJ1-1
CASSSGGMEPQHF	TRBV7-9	TRBJ1-5
CASSVTGEETQYF	TRBV7-3	TRBJ2-5
CASSPEGGDSPLHF	TRBV18	TRBJ1-6
CSVGVMADTQYF	TRBV29-1	TRBJ2-3
CASKGVANTGELFF	TRBV12-3/TRBV12-4	TRBJ2-2
CASSFDAKQPQHF	TRBV6-6	TRBJ1-5
CATSRGGGQSNYGYTF	TRBV15	TRBJ1-2
CASSSRQKYNEQFF	TRBV7-2	TRBJ2-1
CASTVQGGVSEQYF	TRBV7-8	TRBJ2-7
CATSDGSYEQYF	TRBV24-1	TRBJ2-7
CSAAPGPWGGEQFF	TRBV20-1	TRBJ2-1